This TCR beta chain was found in a study of blood T cell repertoires in COVID-19. Across the whole study: Collection of acute and convalescent COVID-19 samples took place in the United States, Italy and Spain. Sample material is recorded as cDNA or gDNA derived from T cells, B-cell-depleted T cells, or PBMCs.

This clone was picked up a small number of times. As processed by the authors: Researchers report that nucleated cell counts were estimated from reference gene primer amplification. Profiling relied on immunoSEQ multiplex PCR, and the TCRdb table lists in-frame clones only, not all of them. The V and J calls and clone size are taken from that table; D and trimming were inferred from the DNA. Of roughly 30,000 clones listed, 90% were seen once; the top ten hold roughly 1.6%. Source material: peripheral blood. This TCR derives from a man in his 60s with active COVID-19.

CDR3 residues: CASSLVEGQETQYF. CDR3 DNA sequence: TGCGCCAGCAGCTTGGTCGAGGGCCAAGAGACCCAGTACTTC. The chain recombines TRBV5-1 with TRBJ2-5; TRBD2 might be the D (5 bases). Germline V gene sequence: CDR1 SGHRS, CDR2 YFSETQ. The V and J ends lost 0 bases and 1 base respectively, with 7 bases between them. The length of the CDR3 is 14 residues.